These 6 T cell receptor beta chains were all obtained from the same sample, sequenced in a study of cytomegalovirus exposure and HLA in healthy donors. PCR employed 60 Vbeta and 13 Jbeta primers. Assay: immunoSEQ multiplex PCR; the TCRdb copy retains only in-frame clones and omits some. The sample lists over 150,000 clones, 80% seen once, with under 7.5% in the top ten. Sequenced input: PBMCs. These receptors were obtained from a man aged 25-45 years in good health and CMV-seropositive.

The chain links TRBV7-3 to TRBJ2-1; 11 nucleotides match TRBD2. Germline CDR1 and CDR2: SGHTA and FQGTGA. This CDR3 region has 15 residues. V gave up 3 bases and J gave up 7 bases; unmatched junction bases: 5. DNA for the CDR3: TGTGCCAGCAGCTTGACTAGCGGGACTGGAAATGAGCAGTTCTTC. It yields the protein CASSLTSGTGNEQFF.

The chain is built from TRBV27 and TRBJ2-2; D is perhaps TRBD2 (6 bases). The CDR3 spans 16 residues. V dropped 0 bases and J dropped 3 bases, with 11 bases sitting between them. The germline CDR1 and CDR2 sequences are MNHEY and SMNVEV (reference sequence). This chain's CDR3 is CASSLSSGSYTGELFF. CDR3 sequence (DNA): TGTGCCAGCAGTTTATCGAGCGGGTCGTACACCGGGGAGCTGTTTTTT.

Only one count was recorded for this clone. This sequence joins TRBV5-1 and TRBJ2-3; 8 nucleotides agree with TRBD1. Germline assignment: CDR1 SGHRS and CDR2 YFSETQ. The V and J ends lost 4 bases and 1 base, in that order; junction bases with no gene match: 11. This CDR3 is 17 amino acids long. CDR3 coding DNA: TGCGCCAGCAGCCCGACTCAACCGGGACAGGGCACAGATACGCAGTATTTT. Amino acid sequence: CASSPTQPGQGTDTQYF.

The rearrangement links TRBV5-1 to TRBJ1-1, with 7 bases identical to TRBD1. Germline V gene lookup returns CDR1 SGHRS and CDR2 YFSETQ. Trimming cost V 5 bases and J 5 bases; bases outside gene matches: 12. The CDR3 runs 15 residues. The CDR3 sequence: CASSLGYRGMTEAFF. Here the CDR3 DNA reads TGCGCCAGCAGTCTGGGGTACAGGGGTATGACTGAAGCTTTCTTT.

This chain connects TRBV4-1 to TRBJ2-7; D is undetermined. CDR3 length equals 14 residues. With 2 bases removed from V and 0 bases from J, the gap between germline ends came to 8 bases. Germline V gives CDR1 MGHRA, CDR2 YSYEKL. The CDR3 bases are TGCGCCAGCAGCCAACTCAAGAGCTCCTACGAGCAGTACTTC. Its protein is CASSQLKSSYEQYF.

The genes are TRBV7-9 and TRBJ2-1, with 8 positions matching TRBD2. This CDR3 region has 14 residues. With 8 bases clipped from V and 6 bases from J, the junction kept 9 bases outside the gene matches. Germline CDR1 reads SEHNR; CDR2 reads FQNEAQ (reference sequence). The CDR3 spells CASWLVAGSNEQFF. DNA for the CDR3: TGTGCCAGCTGGCTGGTAGCGGGGAGCAATGAGCAGTTCTTC.